A single sample is the source of the 18 T cell receptor beta chains below, sequenced in a study of HIV-infected patients and healthy controls. All unsorted peripheral T cells were captured because whole blood was used without fractionation. cDNA was made from roughly 470 ng RNA using alpha and beta constant primers. Each of the alpha and beta chains got its own library through chain-specific third strand synthesis with indices. TCRdb re-analysed the 5' RACE reads in MiXCR, keeping a single row per CDR3 protein. The table lists about 15,000 distinct CDR3 sequences, 9.4% of them singletons. The sample taken for sequencing was blood. These receptors came from an adult in good health.

This clonotype was observed many times. This rearrangement joins TRBV12-3 or TRBV12-4 to TRBJ2-1; tentatively, D is TRBD2 (6 bases). The CDR3 sequence is 13 residues long. Between the trimmed V and J ends, which lost 6 bases and 4 bases, there was a span of 10 bases. DNA for the CDR3: TGTGCCAGCAGGGCGGACTATTACAATGAGCAGTTCTTC. This encodes CASRADYYNEQFF.

The chain is built from TRBV19 and TRBJ2-4; perhaps TRBD1 as D (6 bases). CDR1 and CDR2 (germline): LNHDA, SQIVND (reference sequence). The V gene lost 1 base and the J gene lost 12 bases, with 13 bases spanning the gap. This CDR3 region has 13 residues. The CDR3 here is CASSIVPQGTQYF. CDR3 DNA: TGTGCCAGTAGTATAGTCCCGCAGGGGACTCAGTACTTC.

This clonotype was counted only a few times. The chain couples TRBV4-3 to TRBJ2-1; the D gene is possibly TRBD1 (6 bases). The V gene lost 5 bases and the J gene lost 5 bases, with 13 bases spanning the gap. This CDR3 comprises 14 residues. CDR1 is LGHNA and CDR2 is YSLEER in the germline V gene. Here the CDR3 reads CASSTEDSNNEQFF. As DNA, the CDR3 is TGCGCCAGCAGCACCGAGGACAGTAACAATGAGCAGTTCTTC.

This clonotype is labeled medium-sized (0.01 to 0.1%). This rearrangement joins TRBV28 to TRBJ2-6; D not resolved. The V end was cut by 3 bases, the J end by 0 bases, with 9 bases between. Germline CDR1 MDHEN, CDR2 SYDVKM. The CDR3 consists of 16 residues. CDR3 in DNA: TGTGCCAGCAGTTTCGGAGTCAACTCTGGGGCCAACGTCCTGACTTTC. Amino acid sequence: CASSFGVNSGANVLTF.

The chain couples TRBV11-2 to TRBJ2-3; maybe TRBD2 (5 bases). CDR1 and CDR2 (germline): SGHAT, FQNNGV. The V gene lost 5 bases and the J gene lost 6 bases, with 18 bases spanning the gap. There are 15 residues in the CDR3. This chain's CDR3 is CASSLVKFSSDTQYF. The CDR3 DNA follows: TGTGCCAGCAGCCTCGTAAAATTTTCTAGCGATACGCAGTATTTT.

The table lists this clonotype with many counts. V is TRBV12-3 or TRBV12-4 and J is TRBJ1-2, with D perhaps TRBD1 (6 bases). This CDR3 is built from 13 residues. Trimming took off 4 bases at V and 4 bases at J, with 10 bases between the two ends. CDR3 loop: CASSSGARYGYTF. The CDR3 coding sequence is TGTGCCAGCAGTTCAGGGGCCCGCTATGGCTACACCTTC.

This clonotype was detected many times. The rearrangement links TRBV19 to TRBJ2-7, with D possibly being TRBD1 (6 bases). The CDR3 is made up of 15 amino acids. Germline V lookup: CDR1 LNHDA, CDR2 SQIVND (reference sequence). The ends were cut back, 0 bases at V and 0 bases at J, with 9 bases in the middle. CDR3 residues: CASSIDRDNSYEQYF. In nucleotides, the CDR3 is TGTGCCAGTAGTATAGATCGGGACAACTCCTACGAGCAGTACTTC.

This clonotype was picked up many times. The chain has TRBV11-2 and TRBJ1-2; no clear D gene. From germline, CDR1 is SGHAT and CDR2 FQNNGV. The ends were cut back, 5 bases at V and 1 base at J, with 20 bases in the middle. The CDR3 totals 17 residues. The CDR3 bases are TGTGCCAGCAGCCCTACGAACTGGGGAGCCCTTAACTATGGCTACACCTTC. This translates into CASSPTNWGALNYGYTF.

This clonotype was detected only a few times. The chain uses TRBV19 and TRBJ2-5; 8 bases line up with TRBD1. Germline V gives CDR1 LNHDA, CDR2 SQIVND (reference sequence). CDR3 size: 16 residues. V shed 2 bases and J 4 bases; nucleotides not matched to a gene: 9. The CDR3 is CASSIKRDRFIETQYF. The CDR3, as DNA: TGTGCCAGTAGTATAAAACGGGACAGGTTTATAGAGACCCAGTACTTC. Supplemented by reference TRBV19 and TRBJ2-5, the full variable domain reads DGGITQSPKYLFRKEGQNVTLSCEQNLNHDAMYWYRQDPGQGLRLIYYSQIVNDFQKGDIAEGYSVSREKKESFPLTVTSAQKNPTAFYLCASSIKRDRFIETQYFGPGTRLLVL.

The table lists this clonotype with a few counts. The chain combines TRBV10-1 with TRBJ2-3; no clear D gene. Trimming stripped 11 bases from V and 1 base from J, with 1 base between. The CDR3 consists of 9 residues. CDR1 WNHNN and CDR2 SYGVQD come from the germline V gene (reference sequence). The DNA of the CDR3 is TGCGCCTGCACAGATACGCAGTATTTT. Translation gives CACTDTQYF.

The chain has TRBV6-5 and TRBJ2-7; the match to TRBD1 covers 10 bases. The CDR3 sequence is 21 residues long. V was clipped by 5 bases and J by 1 base; unmatched bases: 23. In germline, CDR1 is MNHEY, CDR2 SVGAGI. CDR3 bases: TGTGCCAGCAGTCTAACAACCGCCCTAATTAATCCGGGACAGGGGTCCTACGAGCAGTACTTC. Protein sequence: CASSLTTALINPGQGSYEQYF.

The J gene is TRBJ1-2, the V gene TRBV5-6, with a possible D match to TRBD1 (5 bases). The germline gives CDR1 SGHDT, CDR2 YYEEEE. The CDR3 spans 14 residues. V lost 4 bases and J lost 7, with 17 bases in between. CDR3 nucleotide sequence: TGTGCCAGCAGCCCAGCAGGGTCTCCTCTTGGCTACACCTTC. Its translation is CASSPAGSPLGYTF. Full variable domain (missing parts from reference TRBV5-6 and TRBJ1-2): DAGVTQSPTHLIKTRGQQVTLRCSPKSGHDTVSWYQQALGQGPQFIFQYYEEEERQRGNFPDRFSGHQFPNYSSELNVNALLLGDSALYLCASSPAGSPLGYTFGSGTRLTVV.

This clonotype showed up many times. The chain couples TRBV19 to TRBJ2-2; D perhaps matches TRBD2 (5 bases). Trimming cost V 10 bases and J 5 bases, with 23 bases left between them. In germline, CDR1 is LNHDA, CDR2 SQIVND (reference sequence). The CDR3 is 16 amino acids. CDR3 DNA: TGTGCCACCAGAGGGTCGGACGCCGCGAGTACCGGGGAGCTGTTTTTT. Its protein product is CATRGSDAASTGELFF.

This clonotype was detected ten times or more. The rearrangement links TRBV20-1 to TRBJ1-5, with 9 bases lining up with TRBD1. Germline lookup yields CDR1 DFQATT and CDR2 SNEGSKA (reference sequence). There are 14 residues in the CDR3. V shed 5 bases and J 7 bases; nucleotides not matched to a gene: 9. CDR3 loop: CSAFGQGRGQPQHF. The CDR3 nucleotides read TGCAGTGCTTTCGGACAGGGGAGAGGCCAGCCCCAGCATTTT.

Many counts were recorded for this clonotype. The chain combines TRBV29-1 with TRBJ2-1, with a tentative D call TRBD2 (6 bases). Trimming took 6 bases from V and 9 from J, leaving 24 bases between them. CDR1 and CDR2 from the germline V gene are SQVTM and ANQGSEA. This CDR3 is built from 15 residues. The CDR3 reads CSVSPQDYTSGEQFF. DNA for the CDR3: TGCAGCGTATCCCCGCAGGACTACACCAGCGGTGAGCAGTTCTTC.

This clonotype was detected many times. V is TRBV4-2 and J is TRBJ2-5; the D gene could be TRBD1 or TRBD2 (6 bases each). The CDR3 has 17 residues. Germline CDR1 is LGHNA and CDR2 is YNFKEQ. Deletions cut 1 base from V and 4 bases from J, with 19 bases between. This CDR3 is CASSQVGGASGAETQYF. The CDR3 DNA reads as TGTGCCAGCAGCCAAGTCGGGGGCGCTTCTGGGGCAGAGACCCAGTACTTC.

This clonotype was found many times. The J gene is TRBJ2-5, the V gene TRBV19; D gene uncertain. The V end lost 5 bases, the J end lost 4 bases, and 11 bases lay between the germline ends. In germline, CDR1 is LNHDA, CDR2 SQIVND (reference sequence). This CDR3 contains 13 residues. CDR3 loop: CASSPKTGETQYF. The DNA of the CDR3 is TGTGCCAGTAGTCCCAAGACTGGAGAGACCCAGTACTTC.

This clonotype is deemed medium-sized. The chain combines TRBV3-1 with TRBJ2-1; D is uncertain. CDR3 length: 15 amino acids. Trimming took off 1 base at V and 2 bases at J, with 9 bases between the two ends. The germline CDR1 and CDR2 sequences are LGHDT and YNNKEL (reference sequence). CDR3 nucleotides: TGTGCCAGCAGCCAAGGCACTCCGACCTACAATGAGCAGTTCTTC. Amino acid sequence: CASSQGTPTYNEQFF.